This T cell receptor (beta chain) was observed in a study of blood T cells in healthy people across ages. Study-wide points: Roughly linear age-related decline in beta diversity appeared, significant by age approximately 43.

Using a J-beta primer mix together with a sample-barcoded 5' primer, a second PCR was run for roughly 7 to 12 cycles. MiXCR, run by TCRdb on the 5' RACE reads, gives a single entry per CDR3 protein. The table records 650,000 to 800,000 distinct CDR3 sequences, over 40% of them present only once. Trimming at V came to 3 bases and at J to 2 bases, leaving 2 bases not matched to a gene. The CDR3 consists of 15 residues. Germline-derived CDR1 and CDR2 are SGHTA and FQGNSA. Ten milliliters of peripheral blood were drawn from each donor. This clonotype was counted at least ten times. Its antigen is unknown. This sequence originates from a woman older than 75 in good health. Source material: blood. The chain links TRBV7-2 to TRBJ2-1, with 9 bases lining up with TRBD2. The CDR3 bases are TGTGCCAGCAGCTTGGGCGGGGGGGCCTACAATGAGCAGTTCTTC. Translation: CASSLGGGAYNEQFF.